The 32 T cell receptor beta chains below were found in one sample sequenced in a study of T cell responses to AZD1222 COVID-19 vaccine. Repertoires were generated with immunoSEQ multiplex PCR, while TCRdb's copy carries only in-frame clones and drops some. The data show around 140,000 clones, roughly 92% seen once. The sequencing used peripheral blood, collected on day 0 of AZD1222 vaccination. The receptors were gathered from an adult in good health.

V usage is TRBV6-4 and J usage is TRBJ1-2; 11 bases fit TRBD1. Germline loops: CDR1 MRHNA, CDR2 SNTAGT. The CDR3 has 14 residues. V was clipped by 11 bases and J by 8 bases; unmatched bases: 13. CDR3 sequence (DNA): TGTGCCGCACGTCGGGACAGGGGGAATGGGGGCTACACCTTC. This codes for CAARRDRGNGGYTF.

J is TRBJ2-7 and V is TRBV27; 14 bases match TRBD2. Germline lookup yields CDR1 MNHEY and CDR2 SMNVEV (reference sequence). J was trimmed by 3 bases and V by 6 bases; bases with no gene match: 7. CDR3 length: 16 residues. CDR3 sequence: CASSYTGTSGSYEQYF. The CDR3, as DNA: TGTGCCAGCAGCTACACCGGGACTAGCGGGAGCTACGAGCAGTACTTC.

A single count supports this clone. The chain joins TRBV3-1 (or the pseudogene TRBV3-2) to TRBJ1-6, with D perhaps matching TRBD1 (5 bases). The CDR3 consists of 15 residues. V lost 4 bases, J lost 8 bases, and 15 bases lay in between. The V gene's germline CDR1 is LGHDT and CDR2 YNNKEL (reference sequence). The CDR3 DNA sequence: TGTGCCAGCAGCCCTTCGGGCAGGGTGGATTCACCCCTCCACTTT. Protein product: CASSPSGRVDSPLHF.

This clone has just one count. This chain uses TRBV10-3 with TRBJ2-3, with 7 positions matching TRBD1. The CDR3 is 16 amino acids. Germline CDR1 is ENHRY and CDR2 is SYGVKD. The V and J ends lost 3 bases and 4 bases, in that order; junction bases with no gene match: 10. CDR3 amino acids: CAISEKGGPTPDTQYF. The DNA of the CDR3 is TGTGCCATCAGTGAAAAAGGGGGCCCGACCCCAGATACGCAGTATTTT.

This chain connects TRBV5-1 to TRBJ1-1; weak D call: TRBD1 (6 bases). The V end was cut by 7 bases, the J end by 5 bases, with 15 bases between. CDR1 is SGHRS and CDR2 is YFSETQ in the germline V gene. This CDR3 has 13 residues. CDR3 loop: CASRISQGTEAFF. In nucleotides, the CDR3 is TGCGCCAGCCGTATAAGCCAGGGGACTGAAGCTTTCTTT.

The chain uses TRBV19 and TRBJ1-5; D is possibly TRBD1 (5 bases). The CDR3 consists of 17 residues. V was cut by 0 bases and J by 0 bases, with 12 bases left in between. Germline CDR1 reads LNHDA; CDR2 reads SQIVND (reference sequence). The CDR3, as DNA: TGTGCCAGTAGTATAGAGGGACTCCATTATAGCAATCAGCCCCAGCATTTT. The encoded protein is CASSIEGLHYSNQPQHF.

The rearrangement joins TRBV6-6 to TRBJ1-5; D gene ambiguous. Trimming shortened V by 4 bases and J by 4 bases, and 14 bases separated the two germline ends. This CDR3 is built from 15 residues. Germline V gene sequence: CDR1 MNHNY, CDR2 SVGAGI (reference sequence). The CDR3 spells CASSSAPYRNQPQHF. In nucleotides, the CDR3 is TGTGCCAGCAGTTCTGCCCCTTATCGGAATCAGCCCCAGCATTTT.

The count of this clone is one. The chain employs TRBV5-4 and TRBJ2-5; D gene ambiguous. The CDR3 is made up of 15 amino acids. V lost 6 bases, J lost 2 bases, and 17 bases lay in between. The germline CDR1 and CDR2 sequences are SGHNT and YYREEE (reference sequence). The CDR3, as DNA: TGTGCCAGCACCCGGTCCGCGGCTAGTCAAGAGACCCAGTACTTC. Protein sequence: CASTRSAASQETQYF. The whole variable domain, filled in from reference TRBV5-4 and TRBJ2-5, reads ETGVTQSPTHLIKTRGQQVTLRCSSQSGHNTVSWYQQALGQGPQFIFQYYREEENGRGNFPPRFSGLQFPNYSSELNVNALELDDSALYLCASTRSAASQETQYFGPGTRLLVL.

The V call is TRBV19, the J call TRBJ2-1; weak D call: TRBD1 (6 bases). The V end lost 6 bases, the J end lost 4 bases, and 13 bases lay between the germline ends. From germline, CDR1 is LNHDA and CDR2 SQIVND (reference sequence). The CDR3 covers 14 residues. CDR3 nucleotide sequence: TGTGCCAGTAGAGAAATAAGGGGGTACAATGAGCAGTTCTTC. Its translation: CASREIRGYNEQFF.

Only one count was recorded for this clone. At one boundary the junction diverges from the germline segment, which might be a read error. V and J are TRBV18 and TRBJ2-5; no definite D call. The CDR3 length is 16 residues. Per germline, CDR1 KGHSH and CDR2 LQKENI. The CDR3 is CASSPGIGGYQETQYF. CDR3 DNA: TGTGCCAGCTCACCAGGGATAGGTGGGTACCAGGAGACCCAGTACTTC. The full variable domain, rest sourced from reference TRBV18 and TRBJ2-5, is NAGVMQNPRHLVRRRGQEARLRCSPMKGHSHVYWYRQLPEEGLKFMVYLQKENIIDESGMPKERFSAEFPKEGPSILRIQQVVRGDSAAYFCASSPGIGGYQETQYFGPGTRLLVL.

The rearrangement uses TRBV28 and TRBJ2-3; perhaps TRBD1 as D (6 bases). V shed 6 bases and J shed 6 bases, with 13 bases lying between them. Looked up from germline, CDR1 is MDHEN and CDR2 is SYDVKM. The CDR3 sequence is 13 residues long. The CDR3 here is CASSLQGVDTQYF. The CDR3 DNA reads TGTGCCAGCAGCTTACAGGGAGTGGATACGCAGTATTTT.

The chain is built from TRBV6-4 and TRBJ2-7; 7 bases line up with TRBD2. J lost 3 bases, V lost 1 base, and 15 bases had no gene match. The CDR3 is made up of 18 amino acids. The germline V gene has CDR1 MRHNA and CDR2 SNTAGT. The CDR3 loop is CASSDYCSGCPQSYEQYF. The DNA of the CDR3 is TGTGCCAGCAGTGACTATTGTAGCGGGTGTCCTCAAAGCTACGAGCAGTACTTC.

V and J are TRBV7-3 and TRBJ2-5; 11 nucleotides align to TRBD2. The CDR3 length is 14 residues. Looked up from germline, CDR1 is SGHTA and CDR2 is FQGTGA. The junction had 3 bases not matched to a gene; V was cut back by 5 bases and J by 4 bases. CDR3 region: CASSPGTSGETQYF. The CDR3 DNA follows: TGTGCCAGCAGCCCAGGGACTAGCGGAGAGACCCAGTACTTC.

This clone was recorded once. The chain employs TRBV29-1 and TRBJ2-3; D is possibly TRBD2 (7 bases). The V gene lost 7 bases and the J gene lost 4 bases, with 15 bases spanning the gap. The CDR3 runs 13 residues. Germline V gene lookup returns CDR1 SQVTM and CDR2 ANQGSEA. The CDR3 DNA reads TGCAGCGCGGCCTTCGGGGGGCCAGATACGCAGTATTTT. Its translation is CSAAFGGPDTQYF.

J is TRBJ1-5 and V is TRBV9, with 9 bases identical to TRBD1. CDR1 SGDLS and CDR2 YYNGEE come from the germline V gene. The CDR3 spans 14 residues. The ends lost 5 bases at V and 6 bases at J; junction bases unmatched: 6. The CDR3 bases are TGTGCCAGCAGTGAACAGGGGGCGGGTCAGCCCCAGCATTTT. Translating it yields CASSEQGAGQPQHF.

The chain couples TRBV5-5 to TRBJ2-7; either TRBD1 or TRBD2 may supply D (5 bases each). Germline CDR1 is SGHKS and CDR2 is YYEKEE (reference sequence). V was clipped by 5 bases and J by 0 bases, with 12 bases between them. This CDR3 contains 14 residues. The CDR3 loop reads CASRKGESSYEQYF. In nucleotides, the CDR3 is TGTGCCAGCAGGAAAGGGGAGAGCTCCTACGAGCAGTACTTC.

V is TRBV3-1 (or the pseudogene TRBV3-2) and J is TRBJ2-7; TRBD2 is a possible D gene (5 bases). This CDR3 is 13 amino acids long. Deletions cut 5 bases from V and 2 bases from J, with 10 bases between. CDR1 LGHDT and CDR2 YNNKEL come from the germline V gene (reference sequence). The CDR3 coding sequence is TGTGCCAGCAGCTCAAGCGGAGCCTACGAGCAGTACTTC. Its translation is CASSSSGAYEQYF.

The V gene is TRBV5-4, the J gene TRBJ2-5, with 8 bases identical to TRBD1. The CDR3 has 13 amino acids. Per the germline V gene, CDR1 is SGHNT and CDR2 is YYREEE (reference sequence). Trimming removed 4 bases from V and 5 bases from J; junction bases left unmatched: 4. The CDR3 loop is CASSIQGVETQYF. For the CDR3, the DNA is TGTGCCAGCAGCATACAGGGGGTTGAGACCCAGTACTTC.

The chain carries TRBV2 and TRBJ1-2; no reliable D call. Germline CDR1 SNHLY, CDR2 FYNNEI. This CDR3 contains 12 residues. V gave up 3 bases and J gave up 4 bases, with 6 bases separating them. The CDR3 DNA follows: TGTGCCAGCAGTGACAGGCCCTATGGCTACACCTTC. It specifies CASSDRPYGYTF.

This chain links TRBV11-2 with TRBJ1-6; D uncertain. CDR3 length equals 13 residues. V was clipped by 5 bases and J by 9 bases, with 11 bases between them. Germline V lookup: CDR1 SGHAT, CDR2 FQNNGV. Here the CDR3 reads CASSARPGSPLHF. CDR3 DNA sequence: TGTGCCAGCAGCGCTAGACCGGGTTCACCCCTCCACTTT.

The genes are TRBV11-2 and TRBJ1-4, with a possible D match to TRBD1 (5 bases). This CDR3 has 15 amino acids. Germline V CDR1 and CDR2: SGHAT, FQNNGV. V lost 5 bases, J lost 8 bases, and 18 bases lay in between. In DNA, the CDR3 is TGTGCCAGCAGCACCCTCCGACAGACATACGAAAAACTGTTTTTT. The encoded protein is CASSTLRQTYEKLFF.

This chain connects TRBV7-3 to TRBJ2-1; 7 nucleotides match TRBD2. CDR1 SGHTA and CDR2 FQGTGA come from the germline V gene. The CDR3 loop spans 14 amino acids. The trim removed 5 bases at V and 7 bases at J, leaving 8 bases unmatched. In DNA form, the CDR3 reads TGTGCCAGCAGCCCCCCCGGGAGGTTAAATGAGCAGTTCTTC. Residues: CASSPPGRLNEQFF.

The chain joins TRBV3-1 (or the pseudogene TRBV3-2) to TRBJ1-1; no firm D call. In germline, CDR1 is LGHDT, CDR2 YNNKEL (reference sequence). V was trimmed by 1 base and J by 6 bases, leaving 9 bases between them. This CDR3 is 13 amino acids long. CDR3 sequence reads: CASSQGPSAEAFF. In nucleotides, the CDR3 is TGTGCCAGCAGCCAAGGCCCTAGCGCTGAAGCTTTCTTT.

This CDR3 reads CASSHLGQINTEAFF. Written as DNA, the CDR3 is TGTGCCAGCAGTCACCTCGGACAAATAAACACTGAAGCTTTCTTT. The chain links TRBV28 to TRBJ1-1; tentative D call: TRBD1 (5 bases). Trimming shortened V by 5 bases and J by 2 bases, and 15 bases separated the two germline ends. The germline gives CDR1 MDHEN, CDR2 SYDVKM. The CDR3 sequence is 15 residues long.

The chain employs TRBV29-1 and TRBJ1-2, with 8 bases aligning to TRBD1. The CDR3 has 14 amino acids. Losses at the gene ends were 4 bases for V and 8 bases for J; bases not matched to a gene: 12. Per the germline V gene, CDR1 is SQVTM and CDR2 is ANQGSEA. The CDR3 protein is CSVVGTGQLEGYTF. The DNA of the CDR3 is TGCAGCGTTGTCGGGACAGGCCAATTGGAGGGCTACACCTTC.

The chain combines TRBV7-9 with TRBJ2-6; D may match TRBD1 or TRBD2 (5 bases each). The CDR3 runs 17 residues. The germline V and J ends were trimmed by 4 bases and 0 bases, with 13 bases remaining between them. Germline CDR1 is SEHNR and CDR2 is FQNEAQ (reference sequence). The CDR3 is CASSYPGPVSGANVLTF. CDR3 DNA sequence: TGTGCCAGCAGCTATCCGGGACCGGTCTCTGGGGCCAACGTCCTGACTTTC.

The table lists this clone with a few counts. The chain links TRBV12-3 or TRBV12-4 to TRBJ2-3; D is unresolved. Trimming removed 2 bases from V and 4 bases from J, with 7 bases in between. The CDR3 runs to 13 residues. CDR3 coding DNA: TGTGCCAGCAGTTTAAATCTAGCAGATACGCAGTATTTT. Its protein product is CASSLNLADTQYF.

J is TRBJ1-4 and V is TRBV5-1, with D tentatively TRBD1 (5 bases). Germline CDR1 and CDR2: SGHRS and YFSETQ. Trimming removed 3 bases at V and 8 bases at J, with 11 bases between. The CDR3 length is 13 residues. The CDR3 nucleotides are TGCGCCAGCAGCTCAGGGATAAGGGAAAAACTGTTTTTT. Its translation is CASSSGIREKLFF. Full variable domain (outside the CDR3, taken from reference TRBV5-1 and TRBJ1-4): KAGVTQTPRYLIKTRGQQVTLSCSPISGHRSVSWYQQTPGQGLQFLFEYFSETQRNKGNFPGRFSGRQFSNSRSEMNVSTLELGDSALYLCASSSGIREKLFFGSGTQLSVL.

The rearrangement links TRBV5-1 to TRBJ2-5, with TRBD1 matching over 7 bases. The CDR3 extends over 14 amino acids. Germline loops: CDR1 SGHRS, CDR2 YFSETQ. V dropped 3 bases and J dropped 4; count of bases not matched to a gene: 6. CDR3 in amino acids: CASSYHRGGETQYF. The CDR3 region has the DNA TGCGCCAGCAGCTACCACAGGGGCGGAGAGACCCAGTACTTC.

V and J are TRBV3-1 (or the pseudogene TRBV3-2) and TRBJ2-3, with D perhaps matching TRBD1 or TRBD2 (6 bases each). This CDR3 spans 14 amino acids. The germline V and J ends were trimmed by 6 bases and 5 bases, with 15 bases remaining between them. The V gene's germline CDR1 is LGHDT and CDR2 YNNKEL (reference sequence). In nucleotides, the CDR3 is TGTGCCAGCAGGCAGTTAGGGGGGAGAGATACGCAGTATTTT. The encoded protein is CASRQLGGRDTQYF.

The rearrangement uses TRBV15 and TRBJ1-5; perhaps TRBD1 as D (6 bases). Per the germline V gene, CDR1 is LNHNV and CDR2 is YYDKDF (reference sequence). The CDR3 is 15 residues long. Between the trimmed V and J ends, which lost 0 bases and 5 bases, there was a span of 11 bases. The CDR3 spells CATSRDRRGYQPQHF. The CDR3 DNA reads TGTGCCACCAGCAGAGATCGGAGGGGGTATCAGCCCCAGCATTTT.

V gene TRBV7-2 combines with J gene TRBJ1-5; D call uncertain. V was cut by 0 bases and J by 7 bases, with 7 bases left in between. From germline, CDR1 is SGHTA and CDR2 FQGNSA. This CDR3 has 13 residues. The CDR3: CASSLAMEQPQHF. CDR3 nucleotide sequence: TGTGCCAGCAGCTTAGCAATGGAGCAGCCCCAGCATTTT.